These 25 T cell receptor beta chains were sequenced from one sample in a study of CD8 T cells in Susac syndrome. Random-hexamer reverse transcription was applied to about 0.45 to 1 ug RNA. From the immunoSEQ multiplex PCR reads, TCRdb called clonotypes with MiXCR, one entry per CDR3 protein. The sample lists 180,000 or so distinct CDR3 sequences; about 94% were seen once. Source material: CD4+ T cells from PBMCs. The receptors originated from a human donor with multiple sclerosis.

The rearrangement uses TRBV7-9 and TRBJ2-7; 7 bases are a match to TRBD2. The CDR3 length is 15 residues. CDR1 and CDR2 from the germline V gene are SEHNR and FQNEAQ (reference sequence). Trimming cost V 1 base and J 2 bases; bases outside gene matches: 5. In DNA form, the CDR3 reads TGTGCCAGCAGCTTAGTCTGGACTAGGACCTACGAGCAGTACTTC. Protein: CASSLVWTRTYEQYF.

The chain is built from TRBV10-3 and TRBJ2-3; D is perhaps TRBD2 (6 bases). Trimming removed 4 bases from V and 0 bases from J, with 11 bases in between. Germline lookup yields CDR1 ENHRY and CDR2 SYGVKD. This CDR3 is built from 15 residues. The CDR3 spells CAISVFGGSTDTQYF. CDR3 sequence (DNA): TGTGCCATCAGTGTCTTCGGGGGAAGCACAGATACGCAGTATTTT.

This clonotype was observed once. This chain connects TRBV20-1 to TRBJ1-2, with a possible D match to TRBD1 (6 bases). Looked up from germline, CDR1 is DFQATT and CDR2 is SNEGSKA (reference sequence). V was cut by 7 bases and J by 8 bases, with 14 bases left in between. This CDR3 region has 11 residues. The CDR3 protein is CSVTDGGGYTF. In DNA form, the CDR3 reads TGCAGTGTTACCGACGGGGGCGGCTACACCTTC.

CDR3 in amino acids: CASSYSLGLGLHEQFF. In DNA form, the CDR3 reads TGTGCCAGCAGTTACTCCCTCGGACTAGGGCTGCATGAGCAGTTCTTC. The rearrangement joins TRBV6-2 or TRBV6-3 to TRBJ2-1, with 7 positions matching TRBD2. Germline CDR1 MNHEY, CDR2 SVGEGT. The junction had 10 bases not matched to a gene; V was cut back by 0 bases and J by 8 bases. This CDR3 is 16 amino acids long.

The chain joins TRBV28 to TRBJ2-1, with D uncertain. The CDR3 has 14 amino acids. Per the germline V gene, CDR1 is MDHEN and CDR2 is SYDVKM. Trimming took off 10 bases at V and 0 bases at J, with 13 bases between the two ends. This chain's CDR3 is CAILKSSSYNEQFF. DNA for the CDR3: TGTGCCATCCTGAAGTCTAGCTCCTACAATGAGCAGTTCTTC.

J is TRBJ1-2 and V is TRBV12-3 or TRBV12-4; 7 nucleotides match TRBD1. V shed 5 bases, J shed 4 bases, and the junction held 10 bases outside the gene matches. The CDR3 is 15 amino acids. The CDR3: CASSHSQGLSYGYTF. DNA for the CDR3: TGTGCCAGCAGTCACTCACAGGGGTTATCCTATGGCTACACCTTC.

This chain uses TRBV4-3 with TRBJ2-7; no clear D. V lost 1 base to trimming and J lost 3 bases, with 10 bases between them. The CDR3 is made up of 14 amino acids. CDR1 and CDR2 from the germline V gene are LGHNA and YSLEER. CDR3 sequence: CASSQGASYYEQYF. CDR3 DNA: TGCGCCAGCAGCCAAGGGGCCAGTTACTACGAGCAGTACTTC.

The CDR3 DNA reads as TGCAGTGCTAGTTATAGCGGGTTGACTGAGCAGTTCTTC. Residues: CSASYSGLTEQFF. The chain joins TRBV20-1 to TRBJ2-1; TRBD2 agrees at 7 bases. Unmatched junction bases numbered 8, after V lost 3 bases and J lost 9 bases. The CDR3 runs to 13 residues. Germline assignment: CDR1 DFQATT and CDR2 SNEGSKA (reference sequence).

This clonotype has a single count. The V call is TRBV5-4, the J call TRBJ2-1; D unresolved. V was shortened by 2 bases and J by 6 bases, with 12 bases between the two germline ends. CDR1 is SGHNT and CDR2 is YYREEE in the germline V gene (reference sequence). The CDR3 contains 14 residues. CDR3 loop: CASSFELWGNEQFF. As DNA, the CDR3 is TGTGCCAGCAGCTTCGAGTTATGGGGCAATGAGCAGTTCTTC.

The chain employs TRBV20-1 and TRBJ2-1, with TRBD1 matching over 8 bases. Germline V gene data show CDR1 as DFQATT and CDR2 as SNEGSKA (reference sequence). This CDR3 has 14 residues. The V and J ends lost 6 bases and 4 bases, in that order; junction bases with no gene match: 8. CDR3 sequence (DNA): TGCAGTGCCCCAGGGGGCAGCTTATACAATGAGCAGTTCTTC. Translating gives CSAPGGSLYNEQFF.

The chain has TRBV23-1 and TRBJ1-1; 9 bases line up with TRBD1. TRBV23-1 is flagged as an ORF with uncertain function. V lost 7 bases and J lost 4; bases outside the gene matches: 16. CDR3 length: 17 residues. DNA of the CDR3: TGCGCCAGCATTCCTTCCTCCGGGACAGGGCCGGGCACTGAAGCTTTCTTT. Its protein is CASIPSSGTGPGTEAFF.

The chain joins TRBV12-3 or TRBV12-4 to TRBJ2-3, with TRBD2 matching 9 bases. Trimming at V came to 3 bases and at J to 4 bases, leaving 5 bases not matched to a gene. The CDR3 extends over 15 amino acids. CDR3 protein: CASSLAGGRSDTQYF. In DNA form, the CDR3 reads TGTGCCAGCAGTTTGGCGGGGGGGCGGTCAGATACGCAGTATTTT.

The gene calls are TRBV28 and TRBJ1-2; a weak D match, TRBD1 (6 bases). CDR1 and CDR2 from the germline V gene are MDHEN and SYDVKM. V was cut by 5 bases and J by 8 bases, with 15 bases left in between. CDR3 length equals 13 residues. The CDR3 spells CASSISGAQGYTF. The CDR3 nucleotides read TGTGCCAGCAGTATATCAGGGGCGCAAGGCTACACCTTC.

This clonotype appeared a single time. This chain joins TRBV25-1 and TRBJ1-5; unclear D gene. In germline, CDR1 is MGHDK, CDR2 SYGVNS. The ends were cut back, 1 base at V and 9 bases at J, with 16 bases in the middle. CDR3 length: 15 residues. The CDR3 nucleotides read TGTGCCAGCAGTGAATCCACGGGCAGCCCAGCGCCCCAGCATTTT. This sequence encodes CASSESTGSPAPQHF.

The CDR3 sequence: CAWSRVAGYDEQFF. CDR3 DNA: TGTGCCTGGAGTAGGGTAGCGGGGTACGATGAGCAGTTCTTC. This sequence joins TRBV30 and TRBJ2-1; 8 nucleotides match TRBD2. Germline V lookup: CDR1 GTSNPN, CDR2 SVGIG (reference sequence). The V gene end was trimmed by 2 bases and the J gene end by 8 bases; junction bases not matched to a gene: 8. This CDR3 comprises 14 residues.

The chain links TRBV2 to TRBJ2-5, with 9 bases that match TRBD2. This CDR3 contains 14 residues. V lost 7 bases and J lost 7; bases outside the gene matches: 10. The germline gives CDR1 SNHLY, CDR2 FYNNEI. The CDR3 DNA follows: TGTGCCAGCACCGCCCCGGGACTAGCTCGGACCCAGTACTTC. It codes for CASTAPGLARTQYF.

The rearrangement links TRBV20-1 to TRBJ2-5; possible D gene TRBD2, 6 bases. Germline V gene data show CDR1 as DFQATT and CDR2 as SNEGSKA (reference sequence). This CDR3 contains 12 residues. DNA of the CDR3: TGCAGCCGGCTAGCGTGGGGAGAGACCCAGTACTTC. It is translated as CSRLAWGETQYF.

The rearrangement joins TRBV30 to TRBJ1-4; a possible D gene is TRBD1 (5 bases). Germline V gene data show CDR1 as GTSNPN and CDR2 as SVGIG (reference sequence). Trimming cost V 2 bases and J 4 bases, with 8 bases left between them. This CDR3 contains 13 residues. The CDR3 bases are TGTGCCTGGAGTCGACAGAGTAATGAAAAACTGTTTTTT. It encodes CAWSRQSNEKLFF.

The chain is built from TRBV30 and TRBJ1-6; possible D gene TRBD1, 5 bases. Germline V gene data show CDR1 as GTSNPN and CDR2 as SVGIG (reference sequence). V lost 2 bases, J lost 7 bases, and 15 bases lay in between. This CDR3 contains 15 residues. This CDR3 is CAWSPGRSGNSPLHF. The CDR3 nucleotides are TGTGCCTGGAGTCCGGGACGGTCTGGGAATTCACCCCTCCACTTT.

This clonotype was detected once. The rearrangement joins TRBV2 to TRBJ2-5; TRBD2 matches 7 bases. This CDR3 is built from 15 residues. Germline CDR1 reads SNHLY; CDR2 reads FYNNEI. The J segment lost 2 bases and the V segment lost 4 bases, leaving 7 bases of the junction unmatched. This CDR3 is CASSGVKGLQETQYF. As DNA, the CDR3 is TGTGCCAGCAGTGGAGTGAAGGGACTACAAGAGACCCAGTACTTC.

This chain joins TRBV20-1 and TRBJ2-2; D perhaps matches TRBD2 (6 bases). Deletions cut 5 bases from V and 2 bases from J, with 12 bases between. Germline values: CDR1 DFQATT, CDR2 SNEGSKA (reference sequence). The CDR3 contains 14 residues. As DNA, the CDR3 is TGCAGTGCTCGGCGCGGGATTAACACCGGGGAGCTGTTTTTT. This sequence encodes CSARRGINTGELFF.

This chain joins TRBV18 and TRBJ2-7; 7 positions agree with TRBD1. There are 17 residues in the CDR3. Germline V gives CDR1 KGHSH, CDR2 LQKENI. Trimming removed 0 bases from V and 1 base from J; junction bases left unmatched: 9. The DNA for the CDR3 is TGTGCCAGCTCACCACCCTATATGACAGGGTCGTCCTACGAGCAGTACTTC. This encodes CASSPPYMTGSSYEQYF.

The V gene is TRBV5-1, the J gene TRBJ2-7; D is perhaps TRBD1 (5 bases). Deletions cut 0 bases from V and 11 bases from J, with 12 bases between. The CDR3 contains 12 residues. Germline loops: CDR1 SGHRS, CDR2 YFSETQ. The CDR3 loop is CASSLGQHPKYF. The DNA for the CDR3 is TGCGCCAGCAGCTTGGGACAGCACCCAAAGTACTTC.

The chain recombines TRBV12-3 or TRBV12-4 with TRBJ2-7; D unclear. V dropped 0 bases and J dropped 2 bases, with 5 bases sitting between them. This CDR3 is 13 amino acids long. CDR3: CASSLALPYEQYF. The CDR3, as DNA: TGTGCCAGCAGTTTAGCGCTCCCCTACGAGCAGTACTTC.

The chain recombines TRBV7-9 with TRBJ2-3, with 7 bases identical to TRBD2. This CDR3 region has 16 residues. V was clipped by 3 bases and J by 2 bases; unmatched bases: 8. Germline V gene sequence: CDR1 SEHNR, CDR2 FQNEAQ (reference sequence). The chain's CDR3 is CASSLWQAGITDTQYF. Written as DNA, the CDR3 is TGTGCCAGCAGCTTGTGGCAAGCGGGGATCACAGATACGCAGTATTTT.